Below, 13 T cell receptor beta chains from the same sample are listed, as sequenced in a study of blood T cell repertoires in COVID-19. The table came from immunoSEQ multiplex PCR; TCRdb's copy has only in-frame clones and leaves some out. Of fewer than 150,000 clones in the sample, about 78% were seen once. Sequenced: peripheral blood. The receptor set was obtained from a man aged 60-69 years who had recovered from COVID-19.

The chain recombines TRBV16 with TRBJ1-4; D possibly corresponds to TRBD1 (6 bases). CDR1 KGHSY and CDR2 FQNENV come from the germline V gene. The CDR3 extends over 14 amino acids. The germline V and J ends were trimmed by 4 bases and 4 bases, with 10 bases remaining between them. The CDR3: CASSLGQYNEKLFF. The CDR3 coding sequence is TGTGCCAGCAGCCTTGGACAGTATAATGAAAAACTGTTTTTT.

The V and J genes are TRBV30 and TRBJ2-7, with D possibly being TRBD1 (5 bases). Germline lookup yields CDR1 GTSNPN and CDR2 SVGIG (reference sequence). Trimming removed 2 bases at V and 6 bases at J, with 14 bases between. This CDR3 comprises 13 residues. Written as DNA, the CDR3 is TGTGCCTGGAGTAGGTGGGGCCGGCGCGAGCAGTACTTC. Translation gives CAWSRWGRREQYF.

The chain uses TRBV4-1 and TRBJ2-1; 8 bases map to TRBD1. CDR1 is MGHRA and CDR2 is YSYEKL in the germline V gene. This CDR3 region has 14 residues. The ends lost 4 bases at V and 5 bases at J; junction bases unmatched: 4. This CDR3 reads CASSPRGLHNEQFF. DNA for the CDR3: TGCGCCAGCAGCCCCAGGGGGCTACACAATGAGCAGTTCTTC.

J is TRBJ2-2 and V is TRBV7-2; D not certain. The V end lost 1 base, the J end lost 5 bases, and 8 bases lay between the germline ends. Germline values: CDR1 SGHTA, CDR2 FQGNSA. The CDR3 consists of 14 residues. This CDR3 is CASSLGARTGELFF. DNA of the CDR3: TGTGCCAGCAGCTTAGGGGCCAGGACCGGGGAGCTGTTTTTT.

The rearrangement uses TRBV4-3 and TRBJ1-5; D may be TRBD1 (6 bases). The CDR3 contains 13 residues. Germline CDR1 and CDR2: LGHNA and YSLEER. With 5 bases removed from V and 4 bases from J, the gap between germline ends came to 9 bases. The CDR3 bases are TGCGCCAGCAGCAGGACAGTAAATCAGCCCCAGCATTTT. Its protein product is CASSRTVNQPQHF.

V usage is TRBV27 and J usage is TRBJ1-5, with a tentative D call TRBD1 (5 bases). The CDR3 length is 16 residues. The germline CDR1 and CDR2 sequences are MNHEY and SMNVEV (reference sequence). Between the trimmed V and J ends, which lost 2 bases and 6 bases, there was a span of 17 bases. Here the CDR3 DNA reads TGTGCCAGCAGTTTAAGGCAGGGATTAGCGGGTCAGCCCCAGCATTTT. Translated: CASSLRQGLAGQPQHF.

The chain links TRBV6-5 to TRBJ1-6; D is possibly TRBD1 (6 bases). Germline-derived CDR1 and CDR2 are MNHEY and SVGAGI. Trimming removed 6 bases at V and 6 bases at J, with 15 bases between. CDR3 length: 15 amino acids. CDR3 sequence reads: CASSYTGTGNSPLHF. The CDR3 DNA follows: TGTGCCAGCAGCTACACAGGGACCGGTAATTCACCCCTCCACTTT.

The gene calls are TRBV7-6 and TRBJ2-5; maybe TRBD2 (6 bases). Germline V gives CDR1 SGHVS, CDR2 FNYEAQ. The CDR3 consists of 13 residues. V lost 3 bases and J lost 4, with 9 bases in between. This CDR3 reads CASSFGGRETQYF. CDR3 nucleotides: TGTGCCAGCAGCTTTGGGGGGAGAGAGACCCAGTACTTC.

V gene TRBV20-1 combines with J gene TRBJ2-5, with D tentatively TRBD1 (6 bases). Between the trimmed V and J ends, which lost 3 bases and 3 bases, there was a span of 11 bases. There are 13 residues in the CDR3. Germline CDR1 is DFQATT and CDR2 is SNEGSKA (reference sequence). CDR3 loop: CSASYSGEETQYF. CDR3 coding DNA: TGCAGTGCTAGTTATTCAGGGGAAGAGACCCAGTACTTC.

The CDR3 spells CASSRDKNTEAFF. For the CDR3, the DNA is TGTGCCAGCTCAAGGGACAAGAACACTGAAGCTTTCTTT. The chain links TRBV18 to TRBJ1-1; weak D call: TRBD1 (6 bases). Germline V CDR1 and CDR2: KGHSH, LQKENI. V was trimmed by 5 bases and J by 1 base, leaving 8 bases between them. The CDR3 covers 13 residues.

The V and J genes are TRBV28 and TRBJ2-3, with TRBD2 matching over 16 bases. The CDR3 totals 15 residues. Trimming took 7 bases from V and 12 from J; bases not matched to a gene: 10. Per the germline V gene, CDR1 is MDHEN and CDR2 is SYDVKM. The CDR3 region is CASNPGGLAGGPQYF. Written as DNA, the CDR3 is TGTGCCAGCAACCCCGGGGGACTAGCGGGAGGGCCCCAGTATTTT.

The chain couples TRBV19 to TRBJ2-2; TRBD1 aligns across 8 bases. CDR1 is LNHDA and CDR2 is SQIVND in the germline V gene (reference sequence). Losses at the gene ends were 5 bases for V and 1 base for J; bases not matched to a gene: 3. This CDR3 is 15 amino acids long. The CDR3 DNA reads TGTGCCAGTAGTTCCGGACAGGGGAACACCGGGGAGCTGTTTTTT. Translated, it gives CASSSGQGNTGELFF.

The chain joins TRBV9 to TRBJ2-5, with 15 bases identical to TRBD2. Germline loops: CDR1 SGDLS, CDR2 YYNGEE. V was pared by 0 bases and J by 4 bases, with 1 base of the junction left unmatched. This CDR3 is built from 16 residues. The CDR3 loop is CASSVGGLAGGETQYF. The CDR3 nucleotides read TGTGCCAGCAGCGTAGGGGGACTAGCGGGAGGAGAGACCCAGTACTTC.